This T cell receptor (beta chain) appears in the sequencing data of a study of multiple sclerosis patients with progressive multifocal leukoencephalopathy. Indicated time point: before natalizumab initiation. Germline lookup yields CDR1 KGHSH and CDR2 LQKENI. This CDR3 is built from 14 residues. V shed 8 bases and J shed 5 bases, with 19 bases lying between them. Assay: immunoSEQ multiplex PCR; the TCRdb copy retains only in-frame clones and omits some. In the table there are roughly 34,000 clones, around 91% of which are singletons. This sequence joins TRBV18 and TRBJ2-7; D possibly matches TRBD1 or TRBD2 (5 bases each). The sequence came from a human donor with multiple sclerosis. The sequenced material came from PBMCs. The CDR3 loop reads CASGRQRAPHEQYF. The CDR3, as DNA: TGTGCCAGCGGCCGACAGAGGGCGCCCCACGAGCAGTACTTC. The variable domain in full, completed from reference TRBV18 and TRBJ2-7, reads NAGVMQNPRHLVRRRGQEARLRCSPMKGHSHVYWYRQLPEEGLKFMVYLQKENIIDESGMPKERFSAEFPKEGPSILRIQQVVRGDSAAYFCASGRQRAPHEQYFGPGTRLTVT.